Reported below is one TCR beta chain. Its antigen is unidentified. This sample is part of a study of vaccination and CD4 T cells after COVID-19. Across the whole study: Participants received two doses of either BNT162b2 or mRNA-1273 vaccine. Whole-study findings and limits: The median count of SARS-CoV-2-reactive clonotypes rose from approximately 21 to 40, not significantly.

Scientists ran DNA taken from cultured CD4+ T cells through the Oncomine TCR Beta short-read assay for sequencing. TCRdb used MiXCR to reprocess the PCR reads, holding one entry per CDR3 protein. This sample yields about 20,000 distinct CDR3 sequences, of which roughly 47% are seen a single time; roughly 13% belongs to the top ten. Treatment described: approximately 9-day PBMC culture with coronavirus spike peptide pools or control peptides (ViraFEST assay). The CDR3 is 14 amino acids. CDR1 and CDR2 from the germline V gene are DFQATT and SNEGSKA (reference sequence). V was clipped by 3 bases and J by 5 bases; unmatched bases: 5.

The sequencing input was cultured CD4+ T cells from blood. The receptor was isolated from a human donor with COVID-19. V gene TRBV20-1 combines with J gene TRBJ2-1; 9 positions agree with TRBD2. The CDR3 coding sequence is TGCAGTGCTAGTTTTAGCGGGGGAAACAATGAGCAGTTCTTC. Its translation is CSASFSGGNNEQFF.